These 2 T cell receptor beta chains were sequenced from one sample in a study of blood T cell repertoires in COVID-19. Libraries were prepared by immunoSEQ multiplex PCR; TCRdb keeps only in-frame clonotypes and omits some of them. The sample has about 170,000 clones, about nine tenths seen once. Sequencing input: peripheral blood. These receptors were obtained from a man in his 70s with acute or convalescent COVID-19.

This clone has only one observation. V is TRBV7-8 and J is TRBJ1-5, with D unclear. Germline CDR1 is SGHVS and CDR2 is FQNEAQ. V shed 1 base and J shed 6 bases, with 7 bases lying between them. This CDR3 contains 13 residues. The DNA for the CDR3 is TGTGCCAGCAGCTTAGACGGGTTTCAGCCCCAGCATTTT. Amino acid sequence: CASSLDGFQPQHF.

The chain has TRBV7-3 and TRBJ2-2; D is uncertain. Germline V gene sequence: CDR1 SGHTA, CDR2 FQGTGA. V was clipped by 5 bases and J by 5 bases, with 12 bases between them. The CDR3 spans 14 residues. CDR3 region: CASSPEVATGELFF. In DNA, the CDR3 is TGTGCCAGCAGCCCAGAGGTGGCGACCGGGGAGCTGTTTTTT.